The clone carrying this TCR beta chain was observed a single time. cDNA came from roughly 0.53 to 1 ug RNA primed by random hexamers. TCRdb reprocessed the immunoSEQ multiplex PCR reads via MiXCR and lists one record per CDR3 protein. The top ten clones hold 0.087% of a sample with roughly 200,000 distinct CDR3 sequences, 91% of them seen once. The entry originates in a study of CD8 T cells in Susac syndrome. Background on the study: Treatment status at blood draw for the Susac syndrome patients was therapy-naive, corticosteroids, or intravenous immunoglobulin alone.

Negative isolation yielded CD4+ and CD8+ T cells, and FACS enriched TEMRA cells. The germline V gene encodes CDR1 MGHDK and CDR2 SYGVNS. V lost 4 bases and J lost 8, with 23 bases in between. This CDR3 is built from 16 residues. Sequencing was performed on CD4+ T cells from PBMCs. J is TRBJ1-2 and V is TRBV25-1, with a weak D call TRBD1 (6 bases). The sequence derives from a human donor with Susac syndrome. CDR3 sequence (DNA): TGTGCCAGCAGTGTAACTACAGGGTTTGGGTTCTGGGGCTACACCTTC. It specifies CASSVTTGFGFWGYTF.